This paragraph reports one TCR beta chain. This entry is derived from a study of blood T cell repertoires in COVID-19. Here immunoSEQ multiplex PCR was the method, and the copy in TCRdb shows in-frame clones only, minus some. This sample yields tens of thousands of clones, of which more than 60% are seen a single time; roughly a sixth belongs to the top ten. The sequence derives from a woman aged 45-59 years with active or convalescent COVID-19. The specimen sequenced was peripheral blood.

The CDR3 is CASAKDSTQETQYF. The CDR3 nucleotides are TGCGCCAGCGCTAAGGACAGTACCCAAGAGACCCAGTACTTC. The gene calls are TRBV5-1 and TRBJ2-5; weak D call: TRBD1 (6 bases). The ends were cut back, 7 bases at V and 1 base at J, with 14 bases in the middle. Per the germline V gene, CDR1 is SGHRS and CDR2 is YFSETQ. The CDR3 sequence is 14 residues long.